This entry concerns a single T cell receptor (beta chain). Its antigen remains unidentified. The germline V gene has CDR1 SGHVS and CDR2 FQNEAQ. The CDR3 runs 16 residues. Trimming stripped 5 bases from V and 7 bases from J, with 23 bases between. The data originate from a study of OX40 agonist ivuxolimab in advanced cancers. At the level of the study: Patients were treated with intravenous ivuxolimab, dosed at 0.01 to 10 mg/kg and infused every 2 weeks. Findings and caveats of the study: There was clonal expansion of CD4+ and CD8+ blood T cells by week 6 at 0.1 to 3.0 mg/kg.

Method: immunoSEQ multiplex PCR; TCRdb's copy keeps in-frame clones and lacks some. The top ten hold more than 12% of the sample, which has 30,000 to 35,000 clones, approximately 79% seen once. Blood samples were obtained at baseline, cycle 4 day 1, and cycle 7 day 1. Specimen: CD4+ or CD8+ T cells sorted from blood, collected in a trial of the OX40 agonist ivuxolimab. This chain uses TRBV7-8 with TRBJ1-2; maybe TRBD1 (5 bases). The source is an adult with an advanced solid tumor such as melanoma, head and neck, liver or kidney cancer. CDR3 DNA: TGTGCCAGCAGCCTCACCGCGGGGCAGGGTTTGGTTGGCTACACCTTC. This translates into CASSLTAGQGLVGYTF.